The 20 T cell receptor beta chains below come from one sample, sequenced in a study of graft-versus-host responses after intestinal transplantation (dated by TCRdb to about 2021). Library method: the immunoSEQ multiplex PCR assay. The table comes from immuneACCESS by way of TCRdb, which keeps in-frame sequences with V and J called. Part of the clones is missing from these tables; in studies checked, under half for an unresolved V gene and the rest for unknown reasons. Recorded for this sample are about 73,000 clones; nearly 90% of them occurred a single time. In total, the top ten clones hold around 4% of the sample. This specimen's time point label, per the study, means: cells obtained before transplantation from donor or recipient. No antigen has been assigned to these receptors. The material sequenced was unstimulated CD8+ T cells sorted from spleen or lymph node cells, taken before transplant. All receptors derive from a human donor who was the organ donor for an intestinal transplant.

CDR3 sequence: CAWSPLIGGWTDTQYF. Here the CDR3 DNA reads TGTGCCTGGAGTCCCCTGATAGGGGGTTGGACAGATACGCAGTATTTT. This chain joins TRBV30 and TRBJ2-3; maybe TRBD1 (6 bases). From germline, CDR1 is GTSNPN and CDR2 SVGIG (reference sequence). The CDR3 has 16 residues. Trimming pared 2 bases from V and 3 bases from J, leaving 18 bases between.

The chain recombines TRBV10-3 with TRBJ1-2, with unresolved D. CDR1 is ENHRY and CDR2 is SYGVKD in the germline V gene. CDR3 size: 18 residues. The ends were cut back, 2 bases at V and 4 bases at J, with 23 bases in the middle. The CDR3 nucleotides are TGTGCCATCAGTGAGAAGTGGTTTGGCGGCTTAAGGAGCTATGGCTACACCTTC. Translation gives CAISEKWFGGLRSYGYTF.

The CDR3 nucleotides read TGTGCCCCCAAGCGGGGACTAGCGGGGGGGCAAGTGGAGACAGATACGCAGTATTTT. Protein product: CAPKRGLAGGQVETDTQYF. The chain couples TRBV10-3 to TRBJ2-3, with 16 bases lining up with TRBD2. Per germline, CDR1 ENHRY and CDR2 SYGVKD. J lost 3 bases, V lost 11 bases, and 17 bases had no gene match. This CDR3 is 19 amino acids long.

The CDR3 reads CSVVVRGGGNEQFF. The CDR3 DNA follows: TGCAGCGTTGTCGTGCGTGGGGGCGGGAATGAGCAGTTCTTC. The J gene is TRBJ2-1, the V gene TRBV29-1; tentative D call: TRBD1 (6 bases). The V end was cut by 4 bases, the J end by 7 bases, with 17 bases between. The CDR3 length is 14 residues. Germline assignment: CDR1 SQVTM and CDR2 ANQGSEA.

The chain employs TRBV6-5 and TRBJ1-4; 7 bases line up with TRBD1. This CDR3 contains 15 residues. The junction had 2 bases not matched to a gene; V was cut back by 0 bases and J by 4 bases. Per germline, CDR1 MNHEY and CDR2 SVGAGI. CDR3 sequence: CASSYSGTDNEKLFF. CDR3 coding DNA: TGTGCCAGCAGTTACTCCGGGACAGATAATGAAAAACTGTTTTTT.

The chain is built from TRBV5-4 and TRBJ2-1; 10 nucleotides line up with TRBD2. The junction had 5 bases not matched to a gene; V was cut back by 4 bases and J by 4 bases. CDR3 length equals 15 residues. The V gene's germline CDR1 is SGHNT and CDR2 YYREEE (reference sequence). The CDR3 reads CASSLGLAEYNEQFF. CDR3 coding DNA: TGTGCCAGCAGCCTAGGACTAGCGGAATACAATGAGCAGTTCTTC.

The chain combines TRBV6-1 with TRBJ2-7; 7 bases match TRBD2. CDR1 is MNHNS and CDR2 is SASEGT in the germline V gene. Trimming at V came to 10 bases and at J to 5 bases, leaving 14 bases not matched to a gene. The CDR3 is 14 residues long. DNA for the CDR3: TGTGCCACCGGTTACGGGGGGACTCACAACGAGCAGTACGTC. Its protein is CATGYGGTHNEQYV.

The DNA of the CDR3 is TGTGCCAGCAGCTCGACCAGCAGGTTGAACACTGAAGCTTTCTTT. It encodes CASSSTSRLNTEAFF. V usage is TRBV7-9 and J usage is TRBJ1-1; D gene unclear. The CDR3 consists of 15 residues. The V end lost 4 bases, the J end lost 0 bases, and 12 bases lay between the germline ends. Germline values: CDR1 SEHNR, CDR2 FQNEAQ (reference sequence).

The genes are TRBV4-1 and TRBJ1-3; D not certain. Germline assignment: CDR1 MGHRA and CDR2 YSYEKL. V was cut by 1 base and J by 0 bases, with 7 bases left in between. The CDR3 has 15 amino acids. CDR3 sequence: CASSQGPGSGNTIYF. In DNA form, the CDR3 reads TGCGCCAGCAGCCAAGGCCCGGGCTCTGGAAACACCATATATTTT.

J is TRBJ1-3 and V is TRBV6-5; no reliable D call. V was clipped by 6 bases and J by 0 bases, with 3 bases between them. In germline, CDR1 is MNHEY, CDR2 SVGAGI. This CDR3 comprises 12 residues. CDR3 nucleotide sequence: TGTGCCAGCAGGAGCTCTGGAAACACCATATATTTT. As protein: CASRSSGNTIYF.

This chain connects TRBV5-1 to TRBJ1-2; 7 bases fit TRBD1. The CDR3 is 12 residues long. The V gene end was trimmed by 7 bases and the J gene end by 3 bases; junction bases not matched to a gene: 3. Germline V gene lookup returns CDR1 SGHRS and CDR2 YFSETQ. Here the CDR3 DNA reads TGCGCCAGCCGCGGGACAGACTATGGCTACACCTTC. Its translation is CASRGTDYGYTF.

The chain links TRBV6-5 to TRBJ1-2; D gene uncertain. V lost 2 bases, J lost 0 bases, and 10 bases lay in between. The CDR3 covers 15 residues. Germline V gene lookup returns CDR1 MNHEY and CDR2 SVGAGI. As DNA, the CDR3 is TGTGCCAGCAGTTACGGGCAGACTACTAACTATGGCTACACCTTC. It specifies CASSYGQTTNYGYTF.

V is TRBV28 and J is TRBJ2-3; D possibly corresponds to TRBD2 (5 bases). The ends were cut back, 3 bases at V and 7 bases at J, with 14 bases in the middle. The germline V gene has CDR1 MDHEN and CDR2 SYDVKM. The CDR3 is 14 residues long. CDR3 DNA sequence: TGTGCCAGCAGTTTGGTTTCAACCGGGAATACGCAGTATTTT. Protein sequence: CASSLVSTGNTQYF. The full variable domain, in which reference TRBV28 and TRBJ2-3 provide the parts outside the CDR3, is DVKVTQSSRYLVKRTGEKVFLECVQDMDHENMFWYRQDPGLGLRLIYFSYDVKMKEKGDIPEGYSVSREKKERFSLILESASTNQTSMYLCASSLVSTGNTQYFGPGTRLTVL.

As to this clone: Other DNA sequences within the sample encode an identical CDR3. The chain combines TRBV28 with TRBJ2-7, with 8 bases aligning to TRBD1. Trimming at V came to 1 base and at J to 3 bases, leaving 2 bases not matched to a gene. This CDR3 has 14 amino acids. Germline V gives CDR1 MDHEN, CDR2 SYDVKM. CDR3 nucleotides: TGTGCCAGCAGTTTATTCGGACAGGGCTACGAGCAGTACGTC. Protein: CASSLFGQGYEQYV.

V usage is TRBV28 and J usage is TRBJ2-1, with D possibly TRBD2 on 6 matching bases. Germline V CDR1 and CDR2: MDHEN, SYDVKM. Trimming stripped 5 bases from V and 0 bases from J, with 8 bases between. CDR3 size: 14 residues. CDR3 residues: CASSLGGSYNEQFF. DNA of the CDR3: TGTGCCAGCAGTCTGGGGGGCTCCTACAATGAGCAGTTCTTC.

This rearrangement joins TRBV4-1 to TRBJ1-2; possibly TRBD1 for D (5 bases). Between the trimmed V and J ends, which lost 4 bases and 0 bases, there was a span of 15 bases. CDR3 size: 16 residues. CDR1 is MGHRA and CDR2 is YSYEKL in the germline V gene. The CDR3 DNA is TGCGCCAGCAGCCGTAGAAAGACAGCTTCTAACTATGGCTACACCTTC. Amino acids: CASSRRKTASNYGYTF.

The CDR3 DNA reads as TGTGCCAGCAGTGAATTTTTTGACGGGGGGGCCGGGACCCAGTACTTC. This gives the protein CASSEFFDGGAGTQYF. The V call is TRBV25-1, the J call TRBJ2-5; 8 nucleotides align to TRBD2. The CDR3 runs 16 residues. Looked up from germline, CDR1 is MGHDK and CDR2 is SYGVNS. V gave up 1 base and J gave up 7 bases; unmatched junction bases: 11.

This chain links TRBV7-6 with TRBJ2-2; D may be TRBD2 (5 bases). This CDR3 is 14 amino acids long. Deletions cut 8 bases from V and 2 bases from J, with 12 bases between. Germline CDR1 SGHVS, CDR2 FNYEAQ. The CDR3 sequence is CASVGEINTGELFF. In DNA form, the CDR3 reads TGTGCCAGCGTTGGGGAGATTAACACCGGGGAGCTGTTTTTT.

The V call is TRBV15, the J call TRBJ1-5; D is unresolved. The V gene's germline CDR1 is LNHNV and CDR2 YYDKDF (reference sequence). The CDR3 loop spans 17 amino acids. V was shortened by 0 bases and J by 2 bases, with 14 bases between the two germline ends. The CDR3 protein is CATSRDREGLGNQPQHF. Written as DNA, the CDR3 is TGTGCCACCAGCAGAGATCGAGAGGGTTTGGGCAATCAGCCCCAGCATTTT.

This chain joins TRBV5-1 and TRBJ1-2; weak D call: TRBD1 (5 bases). The CDR3 extends over 14 amino acids. From germline, CDR1 is SGHRS and CDR2 YFSETQ. Between the trimmed V and J ends, which lost 0 bases and 7 bases, there was a span of 13 bases. DNA of the CDR3: TGCGCCAGCAGCTTGGCTTCGGGGGAGGGTGGCTACACCTTC. Protein product: CASSLASGEGGYTF.